One sample yielded the 8 T cell receptor beta chains listed below, sequenced in a study of beta chain features in type 1 diabetes (dated by TCRdb to between 2018 and 2020). Library preparation employed the immunoSEQ multiplex PCR assay. The entire isolated RNA was reverse transcribed using the High Capacity cDNA Reverse Transcription Kit, and thus expressed TCRB transcripts were sequenced. The table was pulled from immuneACCESS by TCRdb, which kept in-frame rearrangements only. Such tables lose some clones; where checked, under half of the loss comes from unresolved V genes, and the rest has no known cause. The sample yields approximately 150,000 clones; about 10% were counted once. The top ten hold less than 1.5% of the sample. The sample consisted of naive CD4+ T cells from blood. The label giving this sample's cell subset or site can be read as: true naive CD4+ T cells. These receptors all come from a man aged 18 to 29 in good health.

The V and J genes are TRBV5-6 and TRBJ2-3; 13 bases agree with TRBD2. Germline V CDR1 and CDR2: SGHDT, YYEEEE. The CDR3 extends over 16 amino acids. After removal of 4 bases from V and 6 bases from J, the junction contained 8 bases not matched to a gene. The CDR3 sequence is CASSPTTSGGRDTQYF. CDR3 DNA: TGTGCCAGCAGCCCAACGACTAGCGGGGGGAGGGATACGCAGTATTTT.

This clone has just one count. CDR3 coding DNA: TGTGCCAGCAGTCAAATCAGGGGAAGCGAGCAGTACTTC. Translating it yields CASSQIRGSEQYF. This sequence joins TRBV6-5 and TRBJ2-7; tentatively, D is TRBD1 (6 bases). This CDR3 contains 13 residues. Germline V gives CDR1 MNHEY, CDR2 SVGAGI. The ends were cut back, 5 bases at V and 6 bases at J, with 14 bases in the middle.

The gene calls are TRBV19 and TRBJ2-7; TRBD2 agrees at 7 bases. This CDR3 has 13 amino acids. Germline V lookup: CDR1 LNHDA, CDR2 SQIVND (reference sequence). V was clipped by 5 bases and J by 9 bases; unmatched bases: 10. CDR3 in amino acids: CASSEAGPTTQYF. The CDR3 coding sequence is TGTGCCAGTAGTGAAGCGGGACCTACGACGCAGTACTTC.

This clone was found a few times. The rearrangement uses TRBV2 and TRBJ1-1; weak D call: TRBD1 (5 bases). From germline, CDR1 is SNHLY and CDR2 FYNNEI. The germline V and J ends were trimmed by 6 bases and 2 bases, with 13 bases remaining between them. The CDR3 is made up of 14 amino acids. The CDR3 sequence: CASRVTRANTEAFF. DNA for the CDR3: TGTGCCAGCAGGGTAACCAGGGCTAACACTGAAGCTTTCTTT.

This clone was counted at least ten times. This sequence joins TRBV20-1 and TRBJ2-5; D is undetermined. This CDR3 region has 11 residues. In germline, CDR1 is DFQATT, CDR2 SNEGSKA (reference sequence). The V and J ends lost 3 bases and 5 bases respectively, with 7 bases between them. CDR3 coding DNA: TGCAGTGCTAGGAGATTGGAGACCCAGTACTTC. Encoded protein: CSARRLETQYF.

The V call is TRBV19, the J call TRBJ2-2, with TRBD2 as a possible D gene (5 bases). CDR1 LNHDA and CDR2 SQIVND come from the germline V gene (reference sequence). V dropped 5 bases and J dropped 7 bases, with 26 bases sitting between them. There are 18 residues in the CDR3. This CDR3 reads CASSRPGPNRGGDGELFF. In DNA form, the CDR3 reads TGTGCCAGTAGTCGCCCTGGCCCGAACCGCGGAGGAGACGGGGAGCTGTTTTTT.

This chain links TRBV29-1 with TRBJ2-3; 9 nucleotides align to TRBD2. The CDR3 runs to 15 residues. Unmatched junction bases numbered 9, after V lost 7 bases and J lost 1 base. The germline V gene encodes CDR1 SQVTM and CDR2 ANQGSEA. The CDR3 protein is CSATGQRGGTDTQYF. CDR3 in DNA: TGCAGCGCAACTGGACAGCGGGGGGGCACAGATACGCAGTATTTT.

The V and J genes are TRBV19 and TRBJ2-1; weak D call: TRBD1 (6 bases). The germline V and J ends were trimmed by 7 bases and 4 bases, with 20 bases remaining between them. Germline assignment: CDR1 LNHDA and CDR2 SQIVND (reference sequence). The CDR3 is 16 amino acids. The CDR3 loop is CASTYSVGTTYNEQFF. CDR3 nucleotides: TGTGCCAGTACTTATTCCGTCGGGACAACATACAATGAGCAGTTCTTC.